A single sample gave rise to the 32 T cell receptor beta chains below, sequenced in a study of neoadjuvant anti-PD-1 for oral cavity cancer (TCRdb year 2021). The receptor library was made with the immunoSEQ multiplex PCR assay. The table comes from immuneACCESS by way of TCRdb, which keeps in-frame sequences with V and J called. Part of the clones is missing from these tables; in studies checked, under half for an unresolved V gene and the rest for unknown reasons. Across this sample there are 6,500 to 10,000 clones, with around 70% seen only once. In total, the top ten clones hold 2.8% of the sample. The time point tag for this specimen amounts to: after neoadjuvant nivolumab, at surgical resection. Sample: PBMCs, taken after nivolumab (anti-PD-1) treatment. The source is a person aged 35 to 85 with oral cavity squamous cell carcinoma.

The rearrangement links TRBV12-5 to TRBJ2-2, with D perhaps TRBD1 (6 bases). The CDR3 extends over 13 amino acids. The ends were cut back, 9 bases at V and 7 bases at J, with 15 bases in the middle. The germline CDR1 and CDR2 sequences are LGHNT and FRNRAP. CDR3 region: CASAGRGVGELFF. The CDR3 nucleotides read TGTGCTAGCGCCGGCAGGGGAGTCGGGGAGCTGTTTTTT.

This rearrangement joins TRBV4-1 to TRBJ2-5; D is unclear. CDR3 length: 17 amino acids. The germline CDR1 and CDR2 sequences are MGHRA and YSYEKL. Trimming removed 3 bases from V and 1 base from J, with 18 bases in between. The CDR3 DNA sequence: TGCGCCAGCAGCCAGGGTCATGGAAGCCTCACCCAAGAGACCCAGTACTTC. It translates to CASSQGHGSLTQETQYF.

V and J are TRBV13 and TRBJ1-3, with 8 bases identical to TRBD1. Per germline, CDR1 PRHDT and CDR2 FYEKMQ (reference sequence). The CDR3 covers 16 residues. After removal of 5 bases from V and 0 bases from J, the junction contained 6 bases not matched to a gene. CDR3 loop: CASSLGQESSGNTIYF. The DNA for the CDR3 is TGTGCCAGCAGCCTGGGACAGGAAAGCTCTGGAAACACCATATATTTT.

The V gene is TRBV7-2, the J gene TRBJ1-5, with D perhaps matching TRBD1 (6 bases). The CDR3 contains 16 residues. V dropped 5 bases and J dropped 4 bases, with 18 bases sitting between them. CDR1 and CDR2 (germline): SGHTA, FQGNSA. In nucleotides, the CDR3 is TGTGCCAGCAGCACCCGGGACACCGAGAGGAATCAGCCCCAGCATTTT. It translates to CASSTRDTERNQPQHF.

The gene calls are TRBV7-3 and TRBJ2-5; D remains unclear. CDR3 length: 13 residues. V was cut by 3 bases and J by 2 bases, with 7 bases left in between. Germline lookup yields CDR1 SGHTA and CDR2 FQGTGA. The CDR3 loop is CASSLGGQETQYF. CDR3 nucleotide sequence: TGTGCCAGCAGCTTGGGTGGACAAGAGACCCAGTACTTC.

V gene TRBV4-3 combines with J gene TRBJ2-3; 13 bases agree with TRBD2. CDR1 LGHNA and CDR2 YSLEER come from the germline V gene. Unmatched junction bases numbered 1, after V lost 0 bases and J lost 4 bases. The CDR3 runs to 16 residues. DNA for the CDR3: TGCGCCAGCAGCCAAGAACTAGCGGGGGGGCCAGATACGCAGTATTTT. This translates into CASSQELAGGPDTQYF.

The chain is built from TRBV28 and TRBJ1-5; D remains ambiguous. Germline V gene data show CDR1 as MDHEN and CDR2 as SYDVKM. Trimming shortened V by 6 bases and J by 6 bases, and 3 bases separated the two germline ends. This CDR3 region has 10 residues. The CDR3 here is CASSPQPQHF. As DNA, the CDR3 is TGTGCCAGCAGCCCTCAGCCCCAGCATTTT.

This clone has a handful of counts. CDR3 sequence (DNA): TGTGCCAGCAGCTTAGAGGGACAGAGGTACTATGGCTACACCTTC. Encoded protein: CASSLEGQRYYGYTF. The chain joins TRBV7-2 to TRBJ1-2; 7 bases are a match to TRBD1. Unmatched junction bases numbered 5, after V lost 1 base and J lost 3 bases. Germline loops: CDR1 SGHTA, CDR2 FQGNSA. CDR3 length: 15 residues.

In its sample, this clone was seen once. This rearrangement joins TRBV4-3 to TRBJ1-4, with D uncertain. CDR3 length: 18 amino acids. V dropped 0 bases and J dropped 0 bases, with 14 bases sitting between them. In germline, CDR1 is LGHNA, CDR2 YSLEER. CDR3 DNA: TGCGCCAGCAGCCAAGAACTCGGGGTCCGTACAACTAATGAAAAACTGTTTTTT. This encodes CASSQELGVRTTNEKLFF.

V gene TRBV27 combines with J gene TRBJ2-6, with 7 bases aligning to TRBD1. CDR1 and CDR2 (germline): MNHEY, SMNVEV (reference sequence). This CDR3 has 17 amino acids. Losses at the gene ends were 5 bases for V and 0 bases for J; bases not matched to a gene: 7. Here the CDR3 reads CASSPGQAFSGANVLTF. The DNA for the CDR3 is TGTGCCAGCAGTCCTGGACAGGCCTTCTCTGGGGCCAACGTCCTGACTTTC.

The V gene is TRBV6-1, the J gene TRBJ2-7; 7 bases line up with TRBD2. The CDR3 consists of 12 residues. After removal of 7 bases from V and 2 bases from J, the junction contained 2 bases not matched to a gene. Germline values: CDR1 MNHNS, CDR2 SASEGT. In DNA form, the CDR3 reads TGTGCCAGCACGGGGAGGGCCTACGAGCAGTACTTC. It is translated as CASTGRAYEQYF.

The chain combines TRBV7-6 with TRBJ1-6; D unclear. This CDR3 is 13 amino acids long. Trimming pared 5 bases from V and 8 bases from J, leaving 10 bases between. Germline values: CDR1 SGHVS, CDR2 FNYEAQ. This chain's CDR3 is CASSATFYSPLHF. CDR3 coding DNA: TGTGCCAGCAGCGCGACATTCTATTCACCCCTCCACTTT.

This chain joins TRBV19 and TRBJ2-1, with D possibly being TRBD2 (6 bases). Germline V gives CDR1 LNHDA, CDR2 SQIVND (reference sequence). The CDR3 runs to 14 residues. Trimming cost V 8 bases and J 0 bases, with 11 bases left between them. CDR3 residues: CASGPGGSYNEQFF. The CDR3 DNA reads TGTGCCAGTGGCCCCGGGGGCTCCTACAATGAGCAGTTCTTC.

This chain connects TRBV7-8 to TRBJ1-1; 11 bases are shared with TRBD1. The CDR3 totals 15 residues. Trimming took 0 bases from V and 4 from J; bases not matched to a gene: 1. Germline assignment: CDR1 SGHVS and CDR2 FQNEAQ. The CDR3 DNA reads TGTGCCAGCAGCTTAGCGGGGACAGGGGGCACTGAAGCTTTCTTT. Its protein is CASSLAGTGGTEAFF.

The chain uses TRBV6-1 and TRBJ1-3, with D uncertain. Trimming removed 6 bases at V and 2 bases at J, with 14 bases between. This CDR3 spans 15 amino acids. Per germline, CDR1 MNHNS and CDR2 SASEGT. The CDR3 is CASRLVDLAGNTIYF. DNA for the CDR3: TGTGCCAGCAGATTAGTGGATCTCGCTGGAAACACCATATATTTT.

The chain uses TRBV4-1 and TRBJ1-5, with D perhaps TRBD1 (6 bases). V lost 0 bases and J lost 6, with 12 bases in between. The CDR3 length is 15 residues. Per germline, CDR1 MGHRA and CDR2 YSYEKL. The CDR3 sequence is CASSQDTRGGQPQHF. The CDR3 DNA reads as TGCGCCAGCAGCCAAGATACAAGGGGGGGTCAGCCCCAGCATTTT.

This clone was seen a handful of times. J is TRBJ2-2 and V is TRBV9, with 9 bases identical to TRBD2. The J segment lost 2 bases and the V segment lost 1 base, leaving 6 bases of the junction unmatched. Germline-derived CDR1 and CDR2 are SGDLS and YYNGEE. The CDR3 is 17 amino acids. The CDR3 spells CASSVQAGGRNTGELFF. The CDR3 DNA reads as TGTGCCAGCAGCGTACAAGCGGGGGGACGAAACACCGGGGAGCTGTTTTTT.

This clone appeared a few times. The V and J genes are TRBV30 and TRBJ2-3; TRBD2 is a possible D gene (6 bases). This CDR3 has 14 residues. Germline lookup yields CDR1 GTSNPN and CDR2 SVGIG (reference sequence). The germline V and J ends were trimmed by 3 bases and 7 bases, with 17 bases remaining between them. CDR3 protein: CAWSPGTSVHTQYF. The CDR3, as DNA: TGTGCCTGGAGCCCGGGGACTTCAGTACATACGCAGTATTTT.

This chain uses TRBV2 with TRBJ1-1; D gene unclear. CDR1 is SNHLY and CDR2 is FYNNEI in the germline V gene. The CDR3 runs 14 residues. V was cut by 6 bases and J by 0 bases, with 11 bases left in between. CDR3 amino acids: CASSSGTMNTEAFF. CDR3 nucleotide sequence: TGTGCCAGCAGCTCTGGAACCATGAACACTGAAGCTTTCTTT.

There are a few counts of this clone. V gene TRBV10-2 combines with J gene TRBJ1-2; 7 positions match TRBD1. The CDR3 consists of 15 residues. V trimming: 3 bases; J trimming: 4 bases; junction bases outside the gene matches: 8. Germline V gene lookup returns CDR1 WSHSY and CDR2 SAAADI. The CDR3 loop reads CASSEDGQVPYGYTF. In nucleotides, the CDR3 is TGCGCCAGCAGTGAAGATGGACAGGTTCCCTATGGCTACACCTTC.

The chain uses TRBV19 and TRBJ2-7; perhaps TRBD1 as D (6 bases). Germline CDR1 and CDR2: LNHDA and SQIVND (reference sequence). This CDR3 has 15 residues. V was clipped by 6 bases and J by 5 bases, with 20 bases between them. CDR3 nucleotides: TGTGCCAGTAGCAAACAGGGCGTTACTCCGGACGAGCAGTACTTC. It codes for CASSKQGVTPDEQYF. The entire variable domain, with the rest obtained from reference TRBV19 and TRBJ2-7, is as follows: DGGITQSPKYLFRKEGQNVTLSCEQNLNHDAMYWYRQDPGQGLRLIYYSQIVNDFQKGDIAEGYSVSREKKESFPLTVTSAQKNPTAFYLCASSKQGVTPDEQYFGPGTRLTVT.

Of note for this clone: The sample contains more than one DNA sequence encoding this CDR3. This chain joins TRBV6-1 and TRBJ2-3; 11 bases map to TRBD2. J gave up 4 bases and V 2 bases, and 2 bases lay outside the gene matches. Germline CDR1 MNHNS, CDR2 SASEGT. The CDR3 loop spans 15 amino acids. The CDR3 DNA is TGTGCCAGCAGTGAATTAGCGGGGGGGCCAGATACGCAGTATTTT. Translation gives CASSELAGGPDTQYF.

The count of this clone is one. The J gene is TRBJ2-7, the V gene TRBV27; D may be TRBD2 (7 bases). Germline V gene sequence: CDR1 MNHEY, CDR2 SMNVEV (reference sequence). This CDR3 contains 18 residues. V was clipped by 3 bases and J by 0 bases, with 21 bases between them. The CDR3 protein is CASSFLMVGGGHSYEQYF. For the CDR3, the DNA is TGTGCCAGCAGTTTCCTGATGGTTGGGGGGGGGCACTCCTACGAGCAGTACTTC.

The chain carries TRBV2 and TRBJ2-6; D is perhaps TRBD1 or TRBD2 (5 bases each). Germline V gene sequence: CDR1 SNHLY, CDR2 FYNNEI. Trimming left V 0 bases short and J 0 bases short, with 12 bases between. This CDR3 region has 18 residues. As DNA, the CDR3 is TGTGCCAGCAGTGAAGCGAAGGGACGTCTCTCTGGGGCCAACGTCCTGACTTTC. Its translation: CASSEAKGRLSGANVLTF. Full variable domain (remainder filled in from reference TRBV2 and TRBJ2-6): EPEVTQTPSHQVTQMGQEVILRCVPISNHLYFYWYRQILGQKVEFLVSFYNNEISEKSEIFDDQFSVERPDGSNFTLKIRSTKLEDSAMYFCASSEAKGRLSGANVLTFGAGSRLTVL.

The V and J genes are TRBV15 and TRBJ1-5; D is unresolved. Looked up from germline, CDR1 is LNHNV and CDR2 is YYDKDF (reference sequence). V was trimmed by 2 bases and J by 6 bases, leaving 14 bases between them. The CDR3 runs to 15 residues. CDR3 coding DNA: TGTGCCACCAGCAGATCCTCAGGAGCGGGTCAGCCCCAGCATTTT. This gives the protein CATSRSSGAGQPQHF.

The chain couples TRBV7-6 to TRBJ2-7; 7 positions match TRBD1. Germline V gene lookup returns CDR1 SGHVS and CDR2 FNYEAQ. The J segment lost 0 bases and the V segment lost 2 bases, leaving 4 bases of the junction unmatched. The CDR3 has 15 amino acids. CDR3: CASSLSNRGSYEQYF. CDR3 bases: TGTGCCAGCAGCTTATCCAACAGGGGCTCCTACGAGCAGTACTTC.

The chain uses TRBV27 and TRBJ2-6; weak D call: TRBD2 (6 bases). The CDR3 spans 17 residues. Germline CDR1 is MNHEY and CDR2 is SMNVEV (reference sequence). Trimming stripped 5 bases from V and 2 bases from J, with 16 bases between. In DNA form, the CDR3 reads TGTGCCAGCAGTCCGCGGTGGGGGGTGGCTGGGGCCAACGTCCTGACTTTC. Translating it yields CASSPRWGVAGANVLTF.

The V and J genes are TRBV5-1 and TRBJ2-3, with 7 bases aligning to TRBD1. The CDR3 length is 14 residues. Germline CDR1 and CDR2: SGHRS and YFSETQ. V lost 2 bases and J lost 5; bases outside the gene matches: 5. CDR3 amino acids: CASSLRQGQDTQYF. The DNA of the CDR3 is TGCGCCAGCAGCTTAAGACAGGGCCAAGATACGCAGTATTTT.

This clone was observed a few times. V and J are TRBV7-2 and TRBJ1-6; maybe TRBD1 (5 bases). Trimming removed 5 bases from V and 12 bases from J, with 11 bases in between. Germline V lookup: CDR1 SGHTA, CDR2 FQGNSA. The CDR3 has 12 amino acids. DNA of the CDR3: TGTGCCAGCAGCCCGGGGGTTCGACCCCTCCACTTT. Amino acid sequence: CASSPGVRPLHF.

The chain links TRBV27 to TRBJ1-4; the match to TRBD1 covers 7 bases. Germline CDR1 reads MNHEY; CDR2 reads SMNVEV (reference sequence). The V segment lost 5 bases and the J segment 7 bases; nucleotides outside the gene matches: 7. The CDR3 runs to 14 residues. DNA of the CDR3: TGTGCCAGCAGTCCATCCGGGACAGCTGAAAAACTGTTTTTT. The encoded protein is CASSPSGTAEKLFF.

The chain joins TRBV5-8 to TRBJ2-5; D gene uncertain. CDR1 is SGHTS and CDR2 is YDEGEE in the germline V gene. This CDR3 contains 11 residues. Between the trimmed V and J ends, which lost 3 bases and 9 bases, there was a span of 9 bases. The CDR3 reads CASSSRPSQYF. The CDR3 DNA follows: TGTGCCAGCAGCTCCCGCCCGTCCCAGTACTTC.

This rearrangement joins TRBV5-1 to TRBJ1-6, with unresolved D. CDR1 is SGHRS and CDR2 is YFSETQ in the germline V gene. CDR3 length equals 20 residues. Trimming left V 3 bases short and J 1 base short, with 23 bases between. Here the CDR3 reads CASSSEPGGSGLSYNSPLHF. CDR3 nucleotides: TGCGCCAGCAGCTCTGAACCAGGAGGGAGTGGCCTTTCCTATAATTCACCCCTCCACTTT. The full variable domain, with the rest looked up from reference TRBV5-1 and TRBJ1-6, is KAGVTQTPRYLIKTRGQQVTLSCSPISGHRSVSWYQQTPGQGLQFLFEYFSETQRNKGNFPGRFSGRQFSNSRSEMNVSTLELGDSALYLCASSSEPGGSGLSYNSPLHFGNGTRLTVT.